Below are 29 T cell receptor beta chains sequenced from a single sample in a study of cytomegalovirus exposure and HLA in healthy donors. The PCR contained 60 Vbeta and 13 Jbeta primers. Generated by immunoSEQ multiplex PCR, the TCRdb table keeps only in-frame clones and is missing some. The repertoire consists of 150,000 to 200,000 clones, with 70% to 85% occurring once and the leading ten covering approximately 1.5%. Material: PBMCs. The receptors were sampled from a man between 18 and 35 years old in good health and CMV-seronegative.

J is TRBJ2-1 and V is TRBV28, with 7 bases matching TRBD2. V dropped 5 bases and J dropped 4; count of bases not matched to a gene: 5. Germline CDR1 reads MDHEN; CDR2 reads SYDVKM. This CDR3 spans 14 amino acids. This CDR3 reads CASSPGLPYNEQFF. The DNA for the CDR3 is TGTGCCAGCAGTCCGGGACTACCGTACAATGAGCAGTTCTTC.

This chain connects TRBV30 to TRBJ2-5, with D possibly TRBD1 on 5 matching bases. CDR3 size: 13 residues. CDR1 is GTSNPN, CDR2 SVGIG, per germline (reference sequence). The V and J ends lost 2 bases and 5 bases respectively, with 12 bases between them. The DNA for the CDR3 is TGTGCCTGGAGTTCAGGGCATGGGGAGACCCAGTACTTC. It codes for CAWSSGHGETQYF.

The V gene is TRBV4-1, the J gene TRBJ2-1; D remains unclear. This CDR3 comprises 13 residues. V was clipped by 4 bases and J by 6 bases, with 10 bases between them. Germline V gene data show CDR1 as MGHRA and CDR2 as YSYEKL. CDR3 protein: CASSLLTGNEQFF. The CDR3 nucleotides are TGCGCCAGCAGCCTCCTGACTGGCAATGAGCAGTTCTTC.

This chain uses TRBV13 with TRBJ1-5, with D hard to call. The CDR3 covers 15 residues. CDR1 PRHDT and CDR2 FYEKMQ come from the germline V gene (reference sequence). Trimming left V 0 bases short and J 3 bases short, with 9 bases between. The CDR3 protein is CASSLGSAANQPQHF. The CDR3 DNA reads TGTGCCAGCAGCTTAGGGTCTGCGGCCAATCAGCCCCAGCATTTT.

In this sample, this clone turned up once. The genes are TRBV19 and TRBJ2-3; 9 nucleotides line up with TRBD2. The CDR3 consists of 16 residues. Germline lookup yields CDR1 LNHDA and CDR2 SQIVND (reference sequence). V dropped 4 bases and J dropped 6; count of bases not matched to a gene: 11. The CDR3 region has the DNA TGTGCCAGTAGTACCATAGGCGGGAGGGCCGTGGATACGCAGTATTTT. Translated: CASSTIGGRAVDTQYF.

The chain employs TRBV10-1 and TRBJ2-3; 10 positions match TRBD2. Germline V gives CDR1 WNHNN, CDR2 SYGVQD (reference sequence). V lost 6 bases, J lost 5 bases, and 5 bases stayed unmatched. This CDR3 comprises 14 residues. The CDR3 DNA sequence: TGCGCCAGCAGGCAAGCGGGAGGGGGAGATACGCAGTATTTT. It encodes CASRQAGGGDTQYF.

The CDR3 nucleotides are TGTGCCAGCTCACCAGATGACAGCGGGGGTTACGAGCAGTACTTC. Residues: CASSPDDSGGYEQYF. This chain connects TRBV18 to TRBJ2-7; 8 bases map to TRBD2. The V and J ends lost 2 bases and 4 bases, in that order; junction bases with no gene match: 7. The CDR3 extends over 15 amino acids. Looked up from germline, CDR1 is KGHSH and CDR2 is LQKENI.

V usage is TRBV27 and J usage is TRBJ2-2; 7 nucleotides agree with TRBD2. CDR1 is MNHEY, CDR2 SMNVEV, per germline (reference sequence). V lost 5 bases and J lost 0; bases outside the gene matches: 9. The CDR3 spans 17 residues. CDR3 nucleotide sequence: TGTGCCAGCAGTCTCCGGGGGGTCGGGGCGAACACCGGGGAGCTGTTTTTT. The encoded protein is CASSLRGVGANTGELFF.

The CDR3 reads CASRGEAGELFF. As DNA, the CDR3 is TGTGCCAGCAGGGGGGAGGCCGGGGAGCTGTTTTTT. V gene TRBV6-5 combines with J gene TRBJ2-2; D perhaps matches TRBD2 (6 bases). This CDR3 region has 12 residues. CDR1 and CDR2 (germline): MNHEY, SVGAGI. The V and J ends lost 6 bases and 6 bases respectively, with 8 bases between them.

The chain uses TRBV9 and TRBJ2-7; the match to TRBD2 covers 13 bases. The CDR3 consists of 15 residues. Germline-derived CDR1 and CDR2 are SGDLS and YYNGEE. J was trimmed by 4 bases and V by 3 bases; bases with no gene match: 4. CDR3 amino acids: CASSEGTSGKYEQYF. The DNA for the CDR3 is TGTGCCAGCAGCGAGGGGACTAGCGGGAAATACGAGCAGTACTTC. The entire variable domain, with the rest obtained from reference TRBV9 and TRBJ2-7, is as follows: DSGVTQTPKHLITATGQRVTLRCSPRSGDLSVYWYQQSLDQGLQFLIQYYNGEERAKGNILERFSAQQFPDLHSELNLSSLELGDSALYFCASSEGTSGKYEQYFGPGTRLTVT.

The chain joins TRBV30 to TRBJ2-5; D call uncertain. With 2 bases removed from V and 2 bases from J, the gap between germline ends came to 12 bases. CDR3 size: 14 residues. CDR1 is GTSNPN and CDR2 is SVGIG in the germline V gene (reference sequence). The DNA for the CDR3 is TGTGCCTGGAGTTCGACTGGAAAGCAAGAGACCCAGTACTTC. Protein sequence: CAWSSTGKQETQYF.

This clone was found a few times. This sequence joins TRBV29-1 and TRBJ2-1; D ambiguous. The V gene lost 4 bases and the J gene lost 2 bases, with 9 bases spanning the gap. The germline V gene encodes CDR1 SQVTM and CDR2 ANQGSEA. This CDR3 is 13 amino acids long. This CDR3 is CSVAHLAYNEQFF. DNA of the CDR3: TGCAGCGTTGCACACCTAGCCTACAATGAGCAGTTCTTC.

The rearrangement joins TRBV28 to TRBJ1-2; 8 bases fit TRBD1. Germline trimming cut 6 bases from V and 6 bases from J; bases unmatched to any gene: 12. This CDR3 contains 15 residues. From germline, CDR1 is MDHEN and CDR2 SYDVKM. The CDR3: CASSLVLRTGNGYTF. CDR3 bases: TGTGCCAGCAGCCTAGTGCTTCGGACAGGGAATGGCTACACCTTC.

CDR3 coding DNA: TGTGCCAGTAGCTTGGGACAGGGCGGCGGCTACACCTTC. Protein sequence: CASSLGQGGGYTF. V is TRBV19 and J is TRBJ1-2; 9 bases fit TRBD1. J gave up 8 bases and V 6 bases, and 7 bases lay outside the gene matches. Germline-derived CDR1 and CDR2 are LNHDA and SQIVND (reference sequence). This CDR3 contains 13 residues.

J is TRBJ2-7 and V is TRBV6-5, with 9 positions matching TRBD1. CDR1 is MNHEY and CDR2 is SVGAGI in the germline V gene. This CDR3 region has 14 residues. V lost 5 bases to trimming and J lost 6 bases; unmatched junction nucleotides: 8. The CDR3 is CASSLNRGRGEQYF. The CDR3 nucleotides are TGTGCCAGCAGTCTTAACAGGGGGCGGGGCGAGCAGTACTTC.

This chain connects TRBV9 to TRBJ2-1; 9 nucleotides agree with TRBD2. Trimming at V came to 3 bases and at J to 3 bases, leaving 16 bases not matched to a gene. Germline assignment: CDR1 SGDLS and CDR2 YYNGEE. This CDR3 is built from 19 residues. CDR3 bases: TGTGCCAGCAGCGCCGTAGTAGGGCGGGGGGGGGTCGGCTACAATGAGCAGTTCTTC. Amino acids: CASSAVVGRGGVGYNEQFF.

The chain combines TRBV30 with TRBJ2-1; 9 nucleotides align to TRBD1. Germline CDR1 and CDR2: GTSNPN and SVGIG (reference sequence). This CDR3 spans 18 amino acids. V trimming: 1 base; J trimming: 7 bases; junction bases outside the gene matches: 17. CDR3 amino acids: CAWSAQTVDRGWVNEQFF. In DNA form, the CDR3 reads TGTGCCTGGAGTGCACAAACGGTGGACAGGGGCTGGGTAAATGAGCAGTTCTTC.

This sequence joins TRBV11-3 and TRBJ1-5; possibly TRBD1 for D (5 bases). Trimming took 5 bases from V and 7 from J, leaving 12 bases between them. Germline V gene sequence: CDR1 SGHNT, CDR2 YENEEA. The CDR3 runs 13 residues. Here the CDR3 DNA reads TGTGCCAGCAGCCGCGGGGGGGACCAGCCCCAGCATTTT. Protein: CASSRGGDQPQHF.

This chain uses TRBV6-1 with TRBJ2-5; D is unclear. The V end lost 3 bases, the J end lost 2 bases, and 10 bases lay between the germline ends. CDR1 is MNHNS and CDR2 is SASEGT in the germline V gene. This CDR3 is 14 amino acids long. In DNA, the CDR3 is TGTGCCAGCAGTGATAGAGCGCCTCAAGAGACCCAGTACTTC. This gives the protein CASSDRAPQETQYF.

V is TRBV28 and J is TRBJ2-7, with 10 bases aligning to TRBD1. The germline V gene has CDR1 MDHEN and CDR2 SYDVKM. The CDR3 runs 15 residues. Trimming removed 5 bases from V and 6 bases from J; junction bases left unmatched: 10. The CDR3 DNA sequence: TGTGCCAGCAGTCCGGCCGGGACAGGGGTTTTCGAGCAGTACTTC. Translation: CASSPAGTGVFEQYF. The variable domain in full, completed from reference TRBV28 and TRBJ2-7, reads DVKVTQSSRYLVKRTGEKVFLECVQDMDHENMFWYRQDPGLGLRLIYFSYDVKMKEKGDIPEGYSVSREKKERFSLILESASTNQTSMYLCASSPAGTGVFEQYFGPGTRLTVT.

Only one count was recorded for this clone. The V gene is TRBV6-4, the J gene TRBJ2-1, with D maybe TRBD1 (5 bases). From germline, CDR1 is MRHNA and CDR2 SNTAGT. V was trimmed by 2 bases and J by 4 bases, leaving 12 bases between them. The CDR3 sequence is 15 residues long. In DNA form, the CDR3 reads TGTGCCAGCAGTGACGCTCCAGGGATGTACAATGAGCAGTTCTTC. Amino acid sequence: CASSDAPGMYNEQFF.

The rearrangement links TRBV27 to TRBJ1-1; TRBD1 is a possible D gene (5 bases). Germline CDR1 reads MNHEY; CDR2 reads SMNVEV (reference sequence). The CDR3 extends over 16 amino acids. Trimming pared 0 bases from V and 0 bases from J, leaving 11 bases between. CDR3 nucleotide sequence: TGTGCCAGCAGTTTATCCGCCCAGGGTATGAACACTGAAGCTTTCTTT. Translation gives CASSLSAQGMNTEAFF.

J is TRBJ1-6 and V is TRBV4-3; no clear D gene. V lost 1 base, J lost 6 bases, and 10 bases lay in between. Germline V gene lookup returns CDR1 LGHNA and CDR2 YSLEER. This CDR3 spans 15 amino acids. CDR3 sequence reads: CASSQARLSNSPLHF. CDR3 coding DNA: TGCGCCAGCAGCCAAGCGAGGCTGAGTAATTCACCCCTCCACTTT.

V and J are TRBV10-1 and TRBJ2-4; 16 nucleotides line up with TRBD2. The V gene's germline CDR1 is WNHNN and CDR2 SYGVQD (reference sequence). The V segment lost 10 bases and the J segment 2 bases; nucleotides outside the gene matches: 5. This CDR3 has 16 amino acids. The CDR3 protein is CATSGLAGGPKNIQYF. The DNA for the CDR3 is TGCGCCACCTCGGGACTAGCGGGGGGGCCCAAAAACATTCAGTACTTC.

This rearrangement joins TRBV2 to TRBJ2-7; D remains unclear. V lost 8 bases and J 5 bases, leaving 16 bases between the germline ends. CDR3 length equals 13 residues. The germline CDR1 and CDR2 sequences are SNHLY and FYNNEI. Written as DNA, the CDR3 is TGTGCCAGCGTTGAGACTGACGTTGACGAGCAGTACTTC. This translates into CASVETDVDEQYF.

This chain links TRBV6-5 with TRBJ1-1; D unclear. CDR1 and CDR2 from the germline V gene are MNHEY and SVGAGI. V was clipped by 2 bases and J by 4 bases, with 5 bases between them. The CDR3 is made up of 12 amino acids. DNA for the CDR3: TGTGCCAGCAGTTACGCGAGCACTGAAGCTTTCTTT. This codes for CASSYASTEAFF.

The V and J genes are TRBV19 and TRBJ2-2; tentatively, D is TRBD1 (5 bases). V lost 3 bases and J 6 bases, leaving 11 bases between the germline ends. The CDR3 extends over 14 amino acids. The germline CDR1 and CDR2 sequences are LNHDA and SQIVND (reference sequence). CDR3 protein: CASSISRVAGELFF. As DNA, the CDR3 is TGTGCCAGTAGTATTTCCAGGGTCGCCGGGGAGCTGTTTTTT.

The V and J genes are TRBV5-1 and TRBJ2-2; 10 bases match TRBD2. Trimming removed 1 base from V and 7 bases from J; junction bases left unmatched: 4. This CDR3 has 15 amino acids. Per the germline V gene, CDR1 is SGHRS and CDR2 is YFSETQ. In DNA form, the CDR3 reads TGCGCCAGCAGCTTGACTAGCGGGACGCGCGGGGAGCTGTTTTTT. Translation: CASSLTSGTRGELFF.

This clone has a single count. This chain connects TRBV30 to TRBJ2-3; a possible D gene is TRBD2 (5 bases). Per the germline V gene, CDR1 is GTSNPN and CDR2 is SVGIG (reference sequence). The CDR3 is 14 residues long. The V end lost 0 bases, the J end lost 0 bases, and 7 bases lay between the germline ends. CDR3 in amino acids: CAWSVPGSTDTQYF. The CDR3 region has the DNA TGTGCCTGGAGTGTACCGGGGAGCACAGATACGCAGTATTTT. Complete variable domain (other parts from reference TRBV30 and TRBJ2-3): SQTIHQWPATLVQPVGSPLSLECTVEGTSNPNLYWYRQAAGRGLQLLFYSVGIGQISSEVPQNLSASRPQDRQFILSSKKLLLSDSGFYLCAWSVPGSTDTQYFGPGTRLTVL.